The 24 T cell receptor beta chains listed next were all sequenced from one sample in a study of blood T cell repertoires in COVID-19 (dated by TCRdb to about 2020). Library method: the immunoSEQ multiplex PCR assay. The table was pulled from immuneACCESS by TCRdb, which kept in-frame rearrangements only. Such tables lose some clones; where checked, under half of the loss comes from unresolved V genes, and the rest has no known cause. Within this sample are about 170,000 clones, with 65% to 85% of them counted one time only. 11% of the sample goes to the ten largest clones. The sequencing input was peripheral blood. These TCRs come from an older man with active or convalescent COVID-19.

A note on this clone: An end of the junction differs from the germline gene, which may be a read error. The sample holds other DNA sequences that translate to the same CDR3. The V and J genes are TRBV5-1 and TRBJ1-3; a possible D gene is TRBD1 (5 bases). The CDR3 has 13 residues. The germline V gene encodes CDR1 SGHRS and CDR2 YFSETQ. In DNA form, the CDR3 reads TGCGCCAGCAGTTTGGCGGGGGACCACACCATATATTTT. This encodes CASSLAGDHTIYF.

This chain connects TRBV29-1 to TRBJ1-1; D not resolved. The CDR3 extends over 11 amino acids. Germline loops: CDR1 SQVTM, CDR2 ANQGSEA. V was pared by 7 bases and J by 6 bases, with 12 bases between. The DNA for the CDR3 is TGCAGCGCCCGAGAACGGGCTGAAGCTTTCTTT. Protein: CSARERAEAFF.

The chain is built from TRBV27 and TRBJ2-2, with TRBD2 matching 14 bases. Germline V CDR1 and CDR2: MNHEY, SMNVEV (reference sequence). V lost 5 bases, J lost 4 bases, and 9 bases stayed unmatched. The CDR3 covers 18 residues. The CDR3 coding sequence is TGTGCCAGCAGTGTCCGACTAGCGGGAGGGCCCGGCACCGGGGAGCTGTTTTTT. It codes for CASSVRLAGGPGTGELFF.

V and J are TRBV27 and TRBJ1-2, with D perhaps TRBD1 (5 bases). V was shortened by 5 bases and J by 4 bases, with 14 bases between the two germline ends. Germline V gives CDR1 MNHEY, CDR2 SMNVEV (reference sequence). The CDR3 is 14 residues long. The CDR3 sequence is CASSPPGHIYGYTF. The DNA for the CDR3 is TGTGCCAGCAGTCCACCTGGACACATCTATGGCTACACCTTC.

The gene calls are TRBV27 and TRBJ2-1; 12 nucleotides agree with TRBD2. CDR1 is MNHEY, CDR2 SMNVEV, per germline (reference sequence). The V segment lost 3 bases and the J segment 2 bases; nucleotides outside the gene matches: 8. The CDR3 runs to 18 residues. CDR3 in amino acids: CASSLGLAGPGPYNEQFF. The CDR3 DNA sequence: TGTGCCAGCAGTTTGGGACTAGCGGGCCCCGGGCCCTACAATGAGCAGTTCTTC.

The rearrangement uses TRBV7-9 and TRBJ1-6; D remains unclear. This CDR3 is built from 14 residues. The germline gives CDR1 SEHNR, CDR2 FQNEAQ (reference sequence). Between the trimmed V and J ends, which lost 1 base and 6 bases, there was a span of 7 bases. CDR3 bases: TGTGCCAGCAGCTTAGACAGCCTTAATTCACCCCTCCACTTT. Protein sequence: CASSLDSLNSPLHF.

This chain joins TRBV7-2 and TRBJ2-3; D might be TRBD1 (6 bases). The CDR3 extends over 16 amino acids. Germline assignment: CDR1 SGHTA and CDR2 FQGNSA. Trimming removed 1 base from V and 0 bases from J, with 11 bases in between. The CDR3 protein is CASSLGGTLSTDTQYF. CDR3 DNA sequence: TGTGCCAGCAGCTTAGGTGGGACACTAAGCACAGATACGCAGTATTTT.

V usage is TRBV7-2 and J usage is TRBJ2-7; no clear D gene. The CDR3 is 13 amino acids. Germline CDR1 SGHTA, CDR2 FQGNSA. Trimming removed 0 bases at V and 7 bases at J, with 10 bases between. Here the CDR3 reads CASSLAEKIEQYF. CDR3 DNA sequence: TGTGCCAGCAGCTTAGCGGAGAAGATTGAGCAGTACTTC.

This chain connects TRBV27 to TRBJ2-7; 9 nucleotides agree with TRBD2. From germline, CDR1 is MNHEY and CDR2 SMNVEV (reference sequence). The V gene end was trimmed by 5 bases and the J gene end by 3 bases; junction bases not matched to a gene: 2. CDR3 size: 13 residues. The CDR3 spells CASSKREDYEQYF. In DNA form, the CDR3 reads TGTGCCAGCAGTAAGCGGGAGGACTACGAGCAGTACTTC.

The rearrangement joins TRBV14 to TRBJ1-4; the match to TRBD1 covers 7 bases. This CDR3 is 14 amino acids long. The V gene end was trimmed by 2 bases and the J gene end by 4 bases; junction bases not matched to a gene: 1. Germline V gene sequence: CDR1 SGHDN, CDR2 FVKESK. The CDR3: CASSQHRGNEKLFF. DNA of the CDR3: TGTGCCAGCAGCCAACACAGGGGTAATGAAAAACTGTTTTTT.

This clone appeared a single time. This chain joins TRBV27 and TRBJ2-3, with D possibly matching TRBD1 (6 bases). The V gene lost 5 bases and the J gene lost 7 bases, with 19 bases spanning the gap. The germline gives CDR1 MNHEY, CDR2 SMNVEV (reference sequence). This CDR3 comprises 15 residues. CDR3 DNA sequence: TGTGCCAGCAGTGCCACCCGGGGTGGGACAAATACGCAGTATTTT. This sequence encodes CASSATRGGTNTQYF.

The chain uses TRBV27 and TRBJ1-5; 9 bases match TRBD1. The length of the CDR3 is 17 residues. Germline CDR1 and CDR2: MNHEY and SMNVEV (reference sequence). J lost 0 bases, V lost 5 bases, and 8 bases had no gene match. CDR3 nucleotides: TGTGCCAGCAGTGCTCCGGGACAGGGAGATAGCAATCAGCCCCAGCATTTT. Its translation: CASSAPGQGDSNQPQHF.

The rearrangement uses TRBV6-5 and TRBJ1-1, with TRBD1 as a possible D gene (6 bases). The V and J ends lost 5 bases and 7 bases respectively, with 20 bases between them. CDR1 is MNHEY, CDR2 SVGAGI, per germline. CDR3 size: 15 residues. DNA for the CDR3: TGTGCCAGCAGTACCCCTGGGAGGGGGGCCTTTGAAGCTTTCTTT. This codes for CASSTPGRGAFEAFF.

This chain uses TRBV10-2 with TRBJ1-3; TRBD1 aligns across 8 bases. V lost 8 bases and J lost 6; bases outside the gene matches: 12. The CDR3 length is 15 residues. Per the germline V gene, CDR1 is WSHSY and CDR2 is SAAADI. CDR3 bases: TGCGCCAGCCGCGATGGCTCGGGACAGGCAAACACCATATATTTT. It yields the protein CASRDGSGQANTIYF.

V gene TRBV5-4 combines with J gene TRBJ2-3; 9 nucleotides align to TRBD2. CDR1 and CDR2 from the germline V gene are SGHNT and YYREEE (reference sequence). The J segment lost 3 bases and the V segment lost 3 bases, leaving 2 bases of the junction unmatched. This CDR3 spans 14 amino acids. This CDR3 is CASSSGLATDTQYF. In nucleotides, the CDR3 is TGTGCCAGCAGCTCGGGACTAGCTACAGATACGCAGTATTTT.

The chain carries TRBV7-6 and TRBJ2-7; D not resolved. Trimming stripped 0 bases from V and 2 bases from J, with 8 bases between. There are 14 residues in the CDR3. Germline CDR1 SGHVS, CDR2 FNYEAQ. The CDR3 DNA follows: TGTGCCAGCAGCTTAGCGGTCCCAGCCTACGAGCAGTACTTC. Translation gives CASSLAVPAYEQYF.

The V call is TRBV5-1, the J call TRBJ2-2, with D maybe TRBD1 (5 bases). Trimming pared 8 bases from V and 3 bases from J, leaving 8 bases between. The CDR3 totals 12 residues. The V gene's germline CDR1 is SGHRS and CDR2 YFSETQ. CDR3 in amino acids: CASTGHTGELFF. The CDR3 DNA follows: TGCGCCAGTACAGGTCACACCGGGGAGCTGTTTTTT. Based on the CDR3 plus reference TRBV5-1 and TRBJ2-2, the full variable domain is KAGVTQTPRYLIKTRGQQVTLSCSPISGHRSVSWYQQTPGQGLQFLFEYFSETQRNKGNFPGRFSGRQFSNSRSEMNVSTLELGDSALYLCASTGHTGELFFGEGSRLTVL.

The sample holds one count of this clone. The chain combines TRBV11-2 with TRBJ1-1; D remains ambiguous. Germline V gives CDR1 SGHAT, CDR2 FQNNGV. The V end lost 5 bases, the J end lost 3 bases, and 13 bases lay between the germline ends. The CDR3 extends over 14 amino acids. The CDR3 loop is CASSEWPGYTEAFF. The CDR3 DNA follows: TGTGCCAGCAGCGAATGGCCGGGGTACACTGAAGCTTTCTTT.

The chain's CDR3 is CSVGGTVNGYTF. The DNA of the CDR3 is TGCAGCGTCGGGGGGACGGTGAATGGCTACACCTTC. The chain joins TRBV29-1 to TRBJ1-2; a weak D match, TRBD1 (5 bases). The CDR3 contains 12 residues. V lost 6 bases to trimming and J lost 6 bases, with 14 bases between them. The germline gives CDR1 SQVTM, CDR2 ANQGSEA. Full variable domain (missing parts from reference TRBV29-1 and TRBJ1-2): SAVISQKPSRDICQRGTSLTIQCQVDSQVTMMFWYRQQPGQSLTLIATANQGSEATYESGFVIDKFPISRPNLTFSTLTVSNMSPEDSSIYLCSVGGTVNGYTFGSGTRLTVV.

V usage is TRBV28 and J usage is TRBJ1-3; 8 nucleotides agree with TRBD1. The CDR3 is made up of 16 amino acids. CDR1 is MDHEN and CDR2 is SYDVKM in the germline V gene. Trimming cost V 8 bases and J 4 bases; bases outside gene matches: 13. CDR3 sequence (DNA): TGTGCCAGCGTATCCCCCCTCAGGGGGCTGGGAAACACCATATATTTT. Protein: CASVSPLRGLGNTIYF.

The chain has TRBV6-6 and TRBJ1-6, with TRBD1 matching 8 bases. CDR1 and CDR2 (germline): MNHNY, SVGAGI (reference sequence). This CDR3 region has 16 residues. J gave up 10 bases and V 0 bases, and 8 bases lay outside the gene matches. CDR3 in amino acids: CASSYSTGVNKSPLHF. The CDR3 bases are TGTGCCAGCAGTTACTCGACAGGGGTGAACAAATCACCCCTCCACTTT.

This CDR3 is CASSYAGHQPQHF. CDR3 bases: TGTGCCAGCAGTTACGCAGGGCATCAGCCCCAGCATTTT. V usage is TRBV6-2 or TRBV6-3 and J usage is TRBJ1-5, with D possibly being TRBD1 (5 bases). Germline V CDR1 and CDR2: MNHEY, SVGEGT. The CDR3 extends over 13 amino acids. V was clipped by 2 bases and J by 5 bases, with 7 bases between them.

This sequence joins TRBV30 and TRBJ1-5; D is possibly TRBD1 (6 bases). Germline V gene sequence: CDR1 GTSNPN, CDR2 SVGIG (reference sequence). The V end lost 0 bases, the J end lost 4 bases, and 7 bases lay between the germline ends. CDR3 length: 13 residues. As DNA, the CDR3 is TGTGCCTGGAGTGTACAGGGAAATCAGCCCCAGCATTTT. Translating it yields CAWSVQGNQPQHF.

This chain uses TRBV3-1 (or the pseudogene TRBV3-2) with TRBJ2-2; possibly TRBD1 for D (6 bases). Germline lookup yields CDR1 LGHDT and CDR2 YNNKEL (reference sequence). V gave up 9 bases and J gave up 4 bases, with 9 bases separating them. This CDR3 region has 12 residues. CDR3 loop: CASNRATGELFF. CDR3 DNA sequence: TGTGCCAGTAACAGGGCCACCGGGGAGCTGTTTTTT.